Listed below are T cell receptor beta chains from one sample, sequenced in a study of T cell responses to AZD1222 COVID-19 vaccine. Measured with immunoSEQ multiplex PCR; TCRdb has only the in-frame clones, and not every one. The repertoire holds about 110,000 clones, with roughly 88% as singletons. Sample: peripheral blood, taken on day 0 of AZD1222 vaccination. The receptor source for this set is an adult in good health. CDR3s include the opening cysteine and the closing phenylalanine or tryptophan. Each record gives: D gene, J gene, clone size, V gene, CDR3 DNA, CDR3 protein. A D gene is named only where the DNA matches it firmly. The size field is filled for only some rows; it gives once, few, many or a size class.

>-|TRBJ1-6|-|TRBV4-1
TGCGCCAGCAGCCAAGACGGGTCCTATGAAAATTCACCCCTCCACTTT
CASSQDGSYENSPLHF
>-|TRBJ1-6|-|TRBV27
TGTGCCAGCTCTGGGCCTAGCCTCATTTCACCCCTCCACTTT
CASSGPSLISPLHF
>-|TRBJ2-2|-|TRBV10-1
TGCGCCAGCAGTGAGTCAGCGGGTAACACCGGGGAGCTGTTTTTT
CASSESAGNTGELFF
>-|TRBJ2-6|-|TRBV5-1
TGCGCCAGCAGCTCAGGACAGACTTACATAAGCTCTGGGGCCAACGTCCTGACTTTC
CASSSGQTYISSGANVLTF
>-|TRBJ1-2|few|TRBV6-5
TGTGCCAGCAGTTACGTAGGGGGGTCTGGCTACACCTTC
CASSYVGGSGYTF
>TRBD1|TRBJ1-5|-|TRBV10-2
TGCGCCAGCAGTGAGCCCGGGACAGGTCAGCCCCAGCATTTT
CASSEPGTGQPQHF
>-|TRBJ2-7|few|TRBV5-5
TGTGCCAGCAGCCTTTCCGGGCCGACCGCCGAGCAGTACTTC
CASSLSGPTAEQYF
>-|TRBJ1-3|once|TRBV30
TGTGCCTGGATTAGGGCCAGAATTCCTGGAAACACCATATATTTT
CAWIRARIPGNTIYF
>TRBD2|TRBJ2-1|few|TRBV7-9
TGTGCCAGCAGCCAGACTAGCGGGAGGGCCGATGAGCAGTTCTTC
CASSQTSGRADEQFF
>TRBD1|TRBJ1-2|-|TRBV14
TGTGCCAGCAGCGGGACAGGATATGGCTACACCTTC
CASSGTGYGYTF